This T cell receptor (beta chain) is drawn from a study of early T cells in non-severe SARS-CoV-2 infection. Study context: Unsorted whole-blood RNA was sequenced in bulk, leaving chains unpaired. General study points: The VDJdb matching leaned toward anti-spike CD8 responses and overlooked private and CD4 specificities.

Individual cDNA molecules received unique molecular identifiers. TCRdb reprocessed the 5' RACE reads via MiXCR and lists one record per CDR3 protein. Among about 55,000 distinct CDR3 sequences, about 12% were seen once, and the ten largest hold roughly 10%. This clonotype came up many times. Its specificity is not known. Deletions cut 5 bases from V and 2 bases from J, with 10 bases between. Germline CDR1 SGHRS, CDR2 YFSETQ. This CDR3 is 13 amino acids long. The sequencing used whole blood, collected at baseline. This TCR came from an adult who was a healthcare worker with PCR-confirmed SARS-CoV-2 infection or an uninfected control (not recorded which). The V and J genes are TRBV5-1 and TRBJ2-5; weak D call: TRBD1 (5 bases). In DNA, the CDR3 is TGCGCCAGCAGTAGCAGGGAACAAGAGACCCAGTACTTC. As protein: CASSSREQETQYF.